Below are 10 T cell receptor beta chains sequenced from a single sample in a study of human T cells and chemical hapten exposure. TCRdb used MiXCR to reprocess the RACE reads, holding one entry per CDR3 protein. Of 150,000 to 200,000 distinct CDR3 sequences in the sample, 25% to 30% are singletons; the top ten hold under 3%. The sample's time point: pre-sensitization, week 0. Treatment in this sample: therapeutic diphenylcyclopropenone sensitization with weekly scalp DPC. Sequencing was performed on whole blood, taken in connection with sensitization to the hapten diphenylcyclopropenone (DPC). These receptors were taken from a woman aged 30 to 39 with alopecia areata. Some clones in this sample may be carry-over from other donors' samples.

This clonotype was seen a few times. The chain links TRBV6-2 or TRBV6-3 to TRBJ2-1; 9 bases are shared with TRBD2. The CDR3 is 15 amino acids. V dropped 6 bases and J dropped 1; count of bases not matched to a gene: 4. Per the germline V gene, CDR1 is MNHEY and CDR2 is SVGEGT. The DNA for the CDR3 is TGTGCCAGCAGAAGCGGGGGGCCTTCCTACAATGAGCAGTTCTTC. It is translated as CASRSGGPSYNEQFF.

The chain's CDR3 is CASSSLGSNQPQHF. CDR3 bases: TGTGCCAGCAGTAGCCTGGGTAGCAATCAGCCCCAGCATTTT. The chain links TRBV6-2 or TRBV6-3 to TRBJ1-5; D ambiguous. From germline, CDR1 is MNHEY and CDR2 SVGEGT. The length of the CDR3 is 14 residues. V lost 5 bases, J lost 0 bases, and 8 bases lay in between.

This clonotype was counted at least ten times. CDR3 DNA: TGTGCCAGCAGTTTGGGGCGAGAAGCTTTCTTT. Translated: CASSLGREAFF. The rearrangement joins TRBV28 to TRBJ1-1; tentatively, D is TRBD1 (5 bases). Per the germline V gene, CDR1 is MDHEN and CDR2 is SYDVKM. The V end was cut by 3 bases, the J end by 8 bases, with 7 bases between. The CDR3 is 11 amino acids.

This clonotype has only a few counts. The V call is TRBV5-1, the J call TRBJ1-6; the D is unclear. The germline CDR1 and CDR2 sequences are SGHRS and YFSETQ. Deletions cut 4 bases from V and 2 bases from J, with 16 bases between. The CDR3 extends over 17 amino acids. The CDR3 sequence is CASSPGVGQTYNSPLHF. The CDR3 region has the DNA TGCGCCAGCAGCCCTGGGGTCGGCCAGACCTATAATTCACCCCTCCACTTT.

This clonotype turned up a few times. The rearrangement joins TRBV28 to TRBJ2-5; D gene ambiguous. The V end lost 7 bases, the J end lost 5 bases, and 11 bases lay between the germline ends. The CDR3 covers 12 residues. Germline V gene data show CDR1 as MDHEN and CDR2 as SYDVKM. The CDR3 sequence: CASNRAVETQYF. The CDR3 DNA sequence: TGTGCCAGCAATAGGGCGGTGGAGACCCAGTACTTC.

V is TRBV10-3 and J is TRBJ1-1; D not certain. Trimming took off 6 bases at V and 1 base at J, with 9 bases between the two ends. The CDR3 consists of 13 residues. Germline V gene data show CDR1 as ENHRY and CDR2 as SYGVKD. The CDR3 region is CAISTQENTEAFF. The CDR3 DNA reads TGTGCCATCAGCACTCAGGAGAACACTGAAGCTTTCTTT.

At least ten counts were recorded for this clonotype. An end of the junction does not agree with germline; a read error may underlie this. The CDR3 DNA reads as TGCAGTGTTAGACCAGGGACTGCCTATGGCTACACCTTC. This encodes CSVRPGTAYGYTF. The chain couples TRBV20-1 to TRBJ1-2; D may be TRBD1 (5 bases). Germline V gene lookup returns CDR1 DFQATT and CDR2 SNEGSKA (reference sequence). This CDR3 is 13 amino acids long.

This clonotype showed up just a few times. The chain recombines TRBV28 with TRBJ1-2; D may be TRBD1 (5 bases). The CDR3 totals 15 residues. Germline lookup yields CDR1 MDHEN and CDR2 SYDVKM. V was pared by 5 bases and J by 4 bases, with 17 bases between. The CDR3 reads CASSLPGADGYGYTF. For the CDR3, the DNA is TGTGCCAGCAGTCTCCCCGGGGCGGACGGCTATGGCTACACCTTC.

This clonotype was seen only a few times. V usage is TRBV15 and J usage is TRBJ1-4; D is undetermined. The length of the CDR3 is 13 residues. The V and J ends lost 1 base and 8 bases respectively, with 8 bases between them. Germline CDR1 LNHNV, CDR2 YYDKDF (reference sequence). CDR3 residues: CATSRGISEKLFF. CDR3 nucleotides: TGTGCCACCAGCAGAGGTATATCGGAAAAACTGTTTTTT.

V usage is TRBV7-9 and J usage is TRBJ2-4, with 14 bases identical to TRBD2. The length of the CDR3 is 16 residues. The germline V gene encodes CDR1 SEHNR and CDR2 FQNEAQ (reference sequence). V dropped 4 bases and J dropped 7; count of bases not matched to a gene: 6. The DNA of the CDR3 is TGTGCCAGCAGCTATTTGACTAGCGGGAGGGGGAACATTCAGTACTTC. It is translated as CASSYLTSGRGNIQYF.